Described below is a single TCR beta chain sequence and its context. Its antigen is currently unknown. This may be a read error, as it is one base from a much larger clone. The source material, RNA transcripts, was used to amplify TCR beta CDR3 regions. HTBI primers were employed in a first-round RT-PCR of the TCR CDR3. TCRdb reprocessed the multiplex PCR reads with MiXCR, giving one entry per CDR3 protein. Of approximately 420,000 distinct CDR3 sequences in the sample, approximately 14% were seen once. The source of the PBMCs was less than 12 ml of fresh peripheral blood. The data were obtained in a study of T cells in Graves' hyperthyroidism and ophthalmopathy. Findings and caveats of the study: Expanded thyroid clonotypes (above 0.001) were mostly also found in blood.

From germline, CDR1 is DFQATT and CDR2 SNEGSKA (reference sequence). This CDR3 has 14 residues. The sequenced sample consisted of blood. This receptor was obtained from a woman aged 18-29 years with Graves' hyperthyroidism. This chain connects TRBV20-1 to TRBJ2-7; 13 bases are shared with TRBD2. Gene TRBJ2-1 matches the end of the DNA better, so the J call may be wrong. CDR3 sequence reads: CSSGLAGDSYEQFF. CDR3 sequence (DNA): TGCAGTTCTGGACTAGCGGGAGACTCCTACGAGCAGTTCTTC.